This TCR beta chain was sequenced in a study of blood T cells in healthy people across ages. Study-level points and caveats: Expanded clonotype changes were possibly confounded by unknown donor CMV status. The fall in TCR beta diversity per million T cells was roughly linear with age.

The second PCR ran roughly 7 to 12 cycles with a sample-barcoded 5' primer and J-beta primers. The yield of each sample was at least 2.5 million CDR3-containing paired-end reads. TCRdb reprocessed the 5' RACE reads with MiXCR, giving one entry per CDR3 protein. The data show more than 1 million distinct CDR3 sequences, 45% seen once. Details on this clonotype: No antigen is known for it.

V was pared by 3 bases and J by 0 bases, with 12 bases between. The CDR3 extends over 16 amino acids. Germline CDR1 and CDR2: MGHDK and SYGVNS. Each individual donor underwent a draw of approximately 9.8 milliliters of peripheral blood. The clonotype comes from a woman aged 55-70 years in good health. The gene calls are TRBV25-1 and TRBJ2-4, with a possible D match to TRBD2 (6 bases). Input material: blood. The CDR3 loop reads CASSDSGGVAKNIQYF. CDR3 bases: TGTGCCAGCAGTGATAGCGGCGGGGTAGCCAAAAACATTCAGTACTTC.